This entry lists 31 T cell receptor beta chains sequenced from one sample in a study of vaccination and CD4 T cells after COVID-19. Treatment denoted: roughly 11-day PBMC culture with coronavirus spike peptide pools or control peptides (ViraFEST assay). Sequencing of the DNA from cultured CD4+ T cells was carried out with the Oncomine TCR Beta short-read assay. TCRdb reanalysed the PCR reads using MiXCR and keeps one entry per CDR3 protein. The sample shows roughly 17,000 distinct CDR3 sequences, 75% of them seen only once. Antigens for these TCRs are unknown. Sequenced here: CD4+ T cells from blood, cultured in vitro, sampled after SARS-CoV-2 vaccination. The receptors were sampled from a human donor who received a COVID-19 vaccine.

The chain joins TRBV5-1 to TRBJ1-2; D gene uncertain. CDR3 length equals 13 residues. Trimming stripped 0 bases from V and 2 bases from J, with 5 bases between. Germline CDR1 reads SGHRS; CDR2 reads YFSETQ. CDR3 region: CASSLGQNYGYTF. CDR3 DNA sequence: TGCGCCAGCAGCTTGGGACAAAACTATGGCTACACCTTC. The full variable domain, in which reference TRBV5-1 and TRBJ1-2 provide the parts outside the CDR3, is KAGVTQTPRYLIKTRGQQVTLSCSPISGHRSVSWYQQTPGQGLQFLFEYFSETQRNKGNFPGRFSGRQFSNSRSEMNVSTLELGDSALYLCASSLGQNYGYTFGSGTRLTVV.

The chain links TRBV20-1 to TRBJ1-3; TRBD1 is a possible D gene (5 bases). Germline CDR1 reads DFQATT; CDR2 reads SNEGSKA (reference sequence). The germline V and J ends were trimmed by 2 bases and 9 bases, with 20 bases remaining between them. The CDR3 loop spans 15 amino acids. The CDR3 is CSARSGADPDGTIYF. CDR3 coding DNA: TGCAGTGCTAGATCCGGGGCCGACCCCGACGGCACCATATATTTT.

This clonotype was counted between two and nine times. The CDR3, as DNA: TGTGCCAGCAGCCTAGGACTAGCGGGCATACAAGAGACCCAGTACTTC. Residues: CASSLGLAGIQETQYF. The chain uses TRBV7-2 and TRBJ2-5; 11 positions agree with TRBD2. The CDR3 is 16 amino acids. Germline trimming cut 5 bases from V and 2 bases from J; bases unmatched to any gene: 7. Germline V lookup: CDR1 SGHTA, CDR2 FQGNSA.

V usage is TRBV27 and J usage is TRBJ2-1; D might be TRBD1 or TRBD2, each matching 5 bases. CDR1 and CDR2 from the germline V gene are MNHEY and SMNVEV (reference sequence). The germline V and J ends were trimmed by 0 bases and 4 bases, with 7 bases remaining between them. The CDR3 runs to 14 residues. The CDR3 coding sequence is TGTGCCAGCAGTTTATCGGGGACGTACAATGAGCAGTTCTTC. Amino acid sequence: CASSLSGTYNEQFF.

This clonotype came up a few times. The chain employs TRBV2 and TRBJ2-3, with D tentatively TRBD2 (5 bases). The CDR3 extends over 15 amino acids. Between the trimmed V and J ends, which lost 6 bases and 1 base, there was a span of 14 bases. CDR1 SNHLY and CDR2 FYNNEI come from the germline V gene. The CDR3 coding sequence is TGTGCCAGCAGCTTGGCTTCCGGGGGCACAGATACGCAGTATTTT. It specifies CASSLASGGTDTQYF. Full variable domain (outside the CDR3, taken from reference TRBV2 and TRBJ2-3): EPEVTQTPSHQVTQMGQEVILRCVPISNHLYFYWYRQILGQKVEFLVSFYNNEISEKSEIFDDQFSVERPDGSNFTLKIRSTKLEDSAMYFCASSLASGGTDTQYFGPGTRLTVL.

This chain joins TRBV2 and TRBJ1-2; D unclear. The V gene's germline CDR1 is SNHLY and CDR2 FYNNEI. CDR3 length: 15 amino acids. V was trimmed by 1 base and J by 8 bases, leaving 17 bases between them. Here the CDR3 reads CASSEDGEVFLGYTF. The CDR3 bases are TGTGCCAGCAGTGAAGACGGGGAGGTTTTTTTAGGCTACACCTTC.

As for this clonotype: One junction end disagrees with the germline gene, perhaps due to a read error. The genes are TRBV5-4 and TRBJ2-5; D might be TRBD2 (6 bases). Germline V gene sequence: CDR1 SGHNT, CDR2 YYREEE (reference sequence). This CDR3 has 16 residues. The CDR3 DNA follows: TGTGCCAGCAGCCCACAAATGGGACTGGAGCAAGAGACCCGGTACTTC. The encoded protein is CASSPQMGLEQETRYF.

The V gene is TRBV2, the J gene TRBJ2-3; D not certain. The CDR3 is 13 amino acids. Deletions cut 6 bases from V and 4 bases from J, with 11 bases between. CDR1 SNHLY and CDR2 FYNNEI come from the germline V gene. The CDR3 bases are TGTGCCAGCAGCTGGGCTGCTGCAGATACGCAGTATTTT. Encoded protein: CASSWAAADTQYF.

The chain carries TRBV20-1 and TRBJ1-1; TRBD1 matches 7 bases. From germline, CDR1 is DFQATT and CDR2 SNEGSKA (reference sequence). This CDR3 contains 15 residues. The trim removed 3 bases at V and 3 bases at J, leaving 10 bases unmatched. CDR3 in DNA: TGCAGTGCTAGTGTCTTCGGGCAGGGGGACACTGAAGCTTTCTTT. It is translated as CSASVFGQGDTEAFF.

The V call is TRBV7-9, the J call TRBJ1-5; a weak D match, TRBD1 (5 bases). Trimming left V 1 base short and J 4 bases short, with 17 bases between. This CDR3 contains 17 residues. CDR1 SEHNR and CDR2 FQNEAQ come from the germline V gene (reference sequence). The CDR3 nucleotides read TGTGCCAGCAGCTTAGGTTTAACAGGATACCAAAATCAGCCCCAGCATTTT. Its translation is CASSLGLTGYQNQPQHF.

The chain has TRBV7-9 and TRBJ1-5; possible D gene TRBD1, 5 bases. CDR1 SEHNR and CDR2 FQNEAQ come from the germline V gene (reference sequence). This CDR3 spans 13 amino acids. The V and J ends lost 2 bases and 10 bases respectively, with 12 bases between them. CDR3 nucleotides: TGTGCCAGCAGCTTATTGGGTGACAGTCCCCAGCATTTT. It translates to CASSLLGDSPQHF.

The chain uses TRBV7-2 and TRBJ1-1; D is unclear. CDR3 length: 13 amino acids. The germline V and J ends were trimmed by 1 base and 4 bases, with 7 bases remaining between them. The germline gives CDR1 SGHTA, CDR2 FQGNSA. The DNA for the CDR3 is TGTGCCAGCAGCTTAGTCCCTAGCACTGAAGCTTTCTTT. This codes for CASSLVPSTEAFF.

This chain connects TRBV6-2 or TRBV6-3 to TRBJ1-5; TRBD1 might be the D (5 bases). V gave up 2 bases and J gave up 5 bases, with 22 bases separating them. Germline-derived CDR1 and CDR2 are MNHEY and SVGEGT. CDR3 size: 18 residues. CDR3 loop: CASSYPLDTLWGDQPQHF. The DNA for the CDR3 is TGTGCCAGCAGTTACCCTCTCGACACGCTATGGGGGGATCAGCCCCAGCATTTT.

As DNA, the CDR3 is TGTGCCAGCAGTGAAGGGGACAGGGTGTTGACTGAAGCTTTCTTT. Protein sequence: CASSEGDRVLTEAFF. This rearrangement joins TRBV6-1 to TRBJ1-1; 9 nucleotides line up with TRBD1. J was trimmed by 5 bases and V by 1 base; bases with no gene match: 5. The germline gives CDR1 MNHNS, CDR2 SASEGT. This CDR3 region has 15 residues.

This chain connects TRBV10-1 to TRBJ2-7; maybe TRBD2 (7 bases). The CDR3 loop spans 15 amino acids. Trimming left V 6 bases short and J 5 bases short, with 20 bases between. Looked up from germline, CDR1 is WNHNN and CDR2 is SYGVQD (reference sequence). The CDR3 reads CASSELTGAGDEQYF. CDR3 in DNA: TGCGCCAGCAGCGAACTGACAGGTGCGGGGGACGAGCAGTACTTC.

The chain has TRBV19 and TRBJ1-5; D not resolved. Trimming removed 5 bases from V and 5 bases from J, with 10 bases in between. The CDR3 contains 13 residues. CDR1 is LNHDA, CDR2 SQIVND, per germline (reference sequence). CDR3 DNA sequence: TGTGCCAGTAGTTACAGCGTGGATCAGCCCCAGCATTTT. This codes for CASSYSVDQPQHF.

The CDR3 protein is CASSINREDTEAFF. The CDR3 coding sequence is TGTGCCAGCAGTATAAACAGGGAGGACACTGAAGCTTTCTTT. The chain is built from TRBV2 and TRBJ1-1, with D possibly matching TRBD1 (6 bases). From germline, CDR1 is SNHLY and CDR2 FYNNEI. Trimming left V 5 bases short and J 3 bases short, with 13 bases between. The CDR3 runs 14 residues.

The chain uses TRBV7-9 and TRBJ1-4, with TRBD1 matching over 7 bases. Per the germline V gene, CDR1 is SEHNR and CDR2 is FQNEAQ (reference sequence). The V gene end was trimmed by 1 base and the J gene end by 0 bases; junction bases not matched to a gene: 11. The CDR3 runs 19 residues. The CDR3 DNA sequence: TGTGCCAGCAGCTTAGGACAGGGCTCCTTCCCTGCAACTAATGAAAAACTGTTTTTT. As protein: CASSLGQGSFPATNEKLFF.

The rearrangement joins TRBV2 to TRBJ1-1; D remains ambiguous. This CDR3 comprises 11 residues. The ends were cut back, 6 bases at V and 7 bases at J, with 9 bases in the middle. The germline V gene encodes CDR1 SNHLY and CDR2 FYNNEI. This chain's CDR3 is CASSVAGEAFF. In DNA, the CDR3 is TGTGCCAGCAGCGTAGCCGGTGAAGCTTTCTTT.

J is TRBJ2-7 and V is TRBV6-1, with D unclear. CDR1 is MNHNS, CDR2 SASEGT, per germline. Trimming removed 5 bases at V and 6 bases at J, with 8 bases between. The CDR3 spans 11 residues. DNA of the CDR3: TGTGCCAGCAGTCCTAATGCCGAGCAGTACTTC. This encodes CASSPNAEQYF.

Only a few counts were recorded for this clonotype. The J gene is TRBJ2-3, the V gene TRBV5-4, with 9 bases fitting TRBD2. The V gene's germline CDR1 is SGHNT and CDR2 YYREEE (reference sequence). This CDR3 has 16 residues. J was trimmed by 2 bases and V by 0 bases; bases with no gene match: 4. CDR3 DNA sequence: TGTGCCAGCAGCTTGGTTAGCGGGGGAGACACAGATACGCAGTATTTT. It yields the protein CASSLVSGGDTDTQYF.

V gene TRBV10-3 combines with J gene TRBJ2-7, with D possibly being TRBD2 (5 bases). The CDR3 sequence is 15 residues long. V dropped 4 bases and J dropped 2 bases, with 15 bases sitting between them. Germline V gene lookup returns CDR1 ENHRY and CDR2 SYGVKD. The CDR3 here is CAISVVRTSTYEQYF. In nucleotides, the CDR3 is TGTGCCATCAGTGTAGTACGGACTTCGACCTACGAGCAGTACTTC.

This chain connects TRBV15 to TRBJ1-2; TRBD1 aligns across 10 bases. With 2 bases clipped from V and 1 base from J, the junction kept 10 bases outside the gene matches. The germline CDR1 and CDR2 sequences are LNHNV and YYDKDF (reference sequence). The CDR3 spans 18 residues. CDR3 coding DNA: TGTGCCACCAGCAGACAACGCCGGGACAGGGGAAATAACTATGGCTACACCTTC. It specifies CATSRQRRDRGNNYGYTF.

CDR3 loop: CSARDLELAHYEQYF. The CDR3 region has the DNA TGCAGTGCTAGAGATCTAGAGCTAGCGCACTACGAGCAGTACTTC. The rearrangement uses TRBV20-1 and TRBJ2-7, with D possibly matching TRBD2 (6 bases). From germline, CDR1 is DFQATT and CDR2 SNEGSKA (reference sequence). The length of the CDR3 is 15 residues. Deletions cut 0 bases from V and 3 bases from J, with 15 bases between.

The V call is TRBV7-7, the J call TRBJ2-7; D is unclear. The J call could be wrong; TRBJ2-5 is a better fit for the DNA end. CDR3 size: 14 residues. In germline, CDR1 is SSHAT, CDR2 FNYEAQ (reference sequence). CDR3 in amino acids: CASSDPPNQETQYF. The CDR3 DNA follows: TGTGCCAGCAGCGACCCCCCCAATCAAGAGACCCAGTACTTC.

The sample holds a few counts of this clonotype. This chain links TRBV7-8 with TRBJ1-2; D is ambiguous. The ends were cut back, 5 bases at V and 4 bases at J, with 11 bases in the middle. Germline CDR1 is SGHVS and CDR2 is FQNEAQ. This CDR3 contains 13 residues. The chain's CDR3 is CASSPPGAYGYTF. CDR3 bases: TGTGCCAGCAGCCCCCCGGGTGCCTATGGCTACACCTTC. Supplemented by reference TRBV7-8 and TRBJ1-2, the full variable domain reads GAGVSQSPRYKVAKRGQDVALRCDPISGHVSLFWYQQALGQGPEFLTYFQNEAQLDKSGLPSDRFFAERPEGSVSTLKIQRTQQEDSAVYLCASSPPGAYGYTFGSGTRLTVV.

The chain links TRBV19 to TRBJ2-7; D possibly corresponds to TRBD1 (6 bases). Germline V lookup: CDR1 LNHDA, CDR2 SQIVND (reference sequence). Trimming removed 5 bases from V and 0 bases from J, with 11 bases in between. CDR3 length equals 14 residues. CDR3 nucleotides: TGTGCCAGTAGTCTACAGGGTATCTCCTACGAGCAGTACTTC. It translates to CASSLQGISYEQYF.

V gene TRBV27 combines with J gene TRBJ1-5; the D is unclear. CDR1 and CDR2 from the germline V gene are MNHEY and SMNVEV (reference sequence). The CDR3 has 12 amino acids. Trimming shortened V by 5 bases and J by 6 bases, and 8 bases separated the two germline ends. The CDR3 region is CASSPFVQPQHF. As DNA, the CDR3 is TGTGCCAGCAGTCCCTTTGTTCAGCCCCAGCATTTT.

The rearrangement links TRBV7-6 to TRBJ1-1, with D unresolved. This CDR3 spans 15 amino acids. Between the trimmed V and J ends, which lost 2 bases and 3 bases, there was a span of 13 bases. The germline V gene has CDR1 SGHVS and CDR2 FNYEAQ. This CDR3 reads CASSLKEGPDTEAFF. CDR3 DNA: TGTGCCAGCAGCTTAAAGGAGGGCCCGGACACTGAAGCTTTCTTT.

The chain combines TRBV6-5 with TRBJ1-1, with 7 bases matching TRBD1. The ends lost 0 bases at V and 4 bases at J; junction bases unmatched: 11. Germline V CDR1 and CDR2: MNHEY, SVGAGI. The CDR3 consists of 17 residues. CDR3 nucleotide sequence: TGTGCCAGCAGTTACTCGTGGGCAGGGGGGTATGGCACTGAAGCTTTCTTT. Translation: CASSYSWAGGYGTEAFF.

This clonotype was observed a single time. The gene calls are TRBV30 and TRBJ2-1; D unresolved. The CDR3 contains 16 residues. Between the trimmed V and J ends, which lost 3 bases and 6 bases, there was a span of 21 bases. Germline V gene data show CDR1 as GTSNPN and CDR2 as SVGIG (reference sequence). Written as DNA, the CDR3 is TGTGCCTGGAGCGGAGCTTCCCTATCAGTCCGCAATGAGCAGTTCTTC. Protein: CAWSGASLSVRNEQFF. The whole variable domain, remainder taken from reference TRBV30 and TRBJ2-1, is SQTIHQWPATLVQPVGSPLSLECTVEGTSNPNLYWYRQAAGRGLQLLFYSVGIGQISSEVPQNLSASRPQDRQFILSSKKLLLSDSGFYLCAWSGASLSVRNEQFFGPGTRLTVL.